These T cell receptor beta chains were read from a single sample in a study of cytomegalovirus exposure and HLA in healthy donors. Repertoires were generated with immunoSEQ multiplex PCR, while TCRdb's copy carries only in-frame clones and drops some. The table lists about 120,000 clones, about 63% of them singletons, with less than 2% in the top ten. Sample: PBMCs. These receptors all stem from a man aged 25-45 years in good health and CMV-seropositive. Each CDR3 is given with its conserved first and last residue. The D gene is left open where the match is weak. The size entry is marked missing in some rows and otherwise reads once, few, many or a size class.

DNA	CDR3	size	J	V	D
TGTGCCAGCAGCTTACAGGCAGGGGATCAGCCCCAGCATTTT	CASSLQAGDQPQHF	-	TRBJ1-5	TRBV7-2	-
TGTGCCAGCAGTCGAACAGGGTCGTGGAACCAGCCCCAGCATTTT	CASSRTGSWNQPQHF	-	TRBJ1-5	TRBV6-5	-
TGTGCCAGCAGCTACTATCAGGGGGCCGATGAGCAGTTCTTC	CASSYYQGADEQFF	-	TRBJ2-1	TRBV5-4	TRBD1
TGTGCCAGCAGACCCCCCGGGACAGGGTATGGCTACACCTTC	CASRPPGTGYGYTF	-	TRBJ1-2	TRBV6-5	TRBD1
TGTGCCAGCAGTTTAGCGAATACGCAGTATTTT	CASSLANTQYF	-	TRBJ2-3	TRBV28	-
TGTGCCAGCAGCGTCCGGGACACATCCTACGAGCAGTACTTC	CASSVRDTSYEQYF	few	TRBJ2-7	TRBV9	-
TGCGCCAGCAGCCAAGATTTTGCGGGGTGGTACGAGCAGTACTTC	CASSQDFAGWYEQYF	once	TRBJ2-7	TRBV4-3	-
TGTGCCAGCAGCGGGTCCGGACTAGCGGGGAACACCGGGGAGCTGTTTTTT	CASSGSGLAGNTGELFF	-	TRBJ2-2	TRBV9	TRBD2
TGTGCCAGTAGTTACATCGGAAACAGGGGGCTAAAAGGCTACACCTTC	CASSYIGNRGLKGYTF	-	TRBJ1-2	TRBV19	TRBD1
TGTGCCAGCAGTTACCTAGCGGGAGGGTACGAGCAGTACTTC	CASSYLAGGYEQYF	-	TRBJ2-7	TRBV6-5	TRBD2
TGTGCCAGCAGTGGAGGGAAGTCTTTTCAGCCCCAGCATTTT	CASSGGKSFQPQHF	few	TRBJ1-5	TRBV6-5	-
TGTGCCAGCAGCGTAACAATTCGACTATCGGGGGGCGATGAGCAGTTCTTC	CASSVTIRLSGGDEQFF	-	TRBJ2-1	TRBV9	-
TGTGCCAGCAGCCGAGCGGACAGGTCTGATTTCAATGAGCAGTTCTTC	CASSRADRSDFNEQFF	-	TRBJ2-1	TRBV27	TRBD1
TGTGCCAGCAGTGAATTCCCAGCGGGAGGGCCAGAGACCCAGTACTTC	CASSEFPAGGPETQYF	few	TRBJ2-5	TRBV6-1	TRBD2
TGTGCCAGCAGCGTAGTTGCAGGGTCCTATGGCTACACCTTC	CASSVVAGSYGYTF	few	TRBJ1-2	TRBV9	-
TGCGCCAGCAGCTCCCGGGACATCTCTAGCACAGATACGCAGTATTTT	CASSSRDISSTDTQYF	-	TRBJ2-3	TRBV4-1	-
TGTGCCAGCAGCTTAGCGGGGACAGGGGTATCCTATGGCTACACCTTC	CASSLAGTGVSYGYTF	-	TRBJ1-2	TRBV11-2	TRBD1
TGCGCCAGCAGCTTGGGGGGACAGGGTTATTCACCCCTCCACTTT	CASSLGGQGYSPLHF	few	TRBJ1-6	TRBV5-1	TRBD1
TGCGCCGCCGGCGGGGAGGGAGGGTACAATGAGCAGTTCTTC	CAAGGEGGYNEQFF	-	TRBJ2-1	TRBV10-2	TRBD2
TGTGCCAGCAGCGCGGACAGGGGTAATACGCAGTATTTT	CASSADRGNTQYF	-	TRBJ2-3	TRBV7-2	TRBD1
TGTGCCAGCCTATTACAGGGTTTCAACGAGCAGTACTTC	CASLLQGFNEQYF	-	TRBJ2-7	TRBV28	-
TGTGCCAGTAGTCGGGCGGGCACCTACGAGCAGTACTTC	CASSRAGTYEQYF	few	TRBJ2-7	TRBV19	-
TGTGCCAGCAGTTTCCTCTCAGGGGGCGCGGAGACCCAGTACTTC	CASSFLSGGAETQYF	-	TRBJ2-5	TRBV28	TRBD1
TGTGCCAGCAGCCCACTCGGGGAGACCCAGTACTTC	CASSPLGETQYF	-	TRBJ2-5	TRBV5-4	-
TGTGCCAGCAGCTTATCTCACAGGGGACCCCGGGAGACCCAGTACTTC	CASSLSHRGPRETQYF	-	TRBJ2-5	TRBV7-2	TRBD1
TGTGCCAGCTCACCAACGTCCCTAGGAGAGACCCAGTACTTC	CASSPTSLGETQYF	-	TRBJ2-5	TRBV18	-
TGTGCCAGCACCTGGAAGGGACAGGACCGGGAGCAGTACTTC	CASTWKGQDREQYF	-	TRBJ2-7	TRBV6-1	TRBD1
TGTGCCAGCAGCTTCCTAGCGGAAGAGACCCAGTACTTC	CASSFLAEETQYF	-	TRBJ2-5	TRBV9	TRBD2
TGTGCCAGCAGTCAAGGGGGGGCGGAAAACTACGAGCAGTACTTC	CASSQGGAENYEQYF	few	TRBJ2-7	TRBV28	-
TGTGCCAGCAGCTTAAGCGAAAGGAACACCGGGGAGCTGTTTTTT	CASSLSERNTGELFF	-	TRBJ2-2	TRBV7-9	-
TGTGCCAGCTCACCAAGTACGGTTATGAACACTGAAGCTTTCTTT	CASSPSTVMNTEAFF	-	TRBJ1-1	TRBV18	-
TGTGCCAGCAGCCCCCGGGAGGGCGGATCCTACAATGAGCAGTTCTTC	CASSPREGGSYNEQFF	-	TRBJ2-1	TRBV5-5	TRBD2
TGTGCCACACGGACAGGCCGCTCTGGAAACACCATATATTTT	CATRTGRSGNTIYF	once	TRBJ1-3	TRBV10-3	TRBD1
TGCGCCAGCAGCTTGGGCGGGAGCGACTACAATGAGCAGTTCTTC	CASSLGGSDYNEQFF	-	TRBJ2-1	TRBV5-1	TRBD2
TGTGCCAGCAGCCAAGTGAGAACAGGGGCTATTGGCGATCAGCCCCAGCATTTT	CASSQVRTGAIGDQPQHF	-	TRBJ1-5	TRBV4-2	TRBD1